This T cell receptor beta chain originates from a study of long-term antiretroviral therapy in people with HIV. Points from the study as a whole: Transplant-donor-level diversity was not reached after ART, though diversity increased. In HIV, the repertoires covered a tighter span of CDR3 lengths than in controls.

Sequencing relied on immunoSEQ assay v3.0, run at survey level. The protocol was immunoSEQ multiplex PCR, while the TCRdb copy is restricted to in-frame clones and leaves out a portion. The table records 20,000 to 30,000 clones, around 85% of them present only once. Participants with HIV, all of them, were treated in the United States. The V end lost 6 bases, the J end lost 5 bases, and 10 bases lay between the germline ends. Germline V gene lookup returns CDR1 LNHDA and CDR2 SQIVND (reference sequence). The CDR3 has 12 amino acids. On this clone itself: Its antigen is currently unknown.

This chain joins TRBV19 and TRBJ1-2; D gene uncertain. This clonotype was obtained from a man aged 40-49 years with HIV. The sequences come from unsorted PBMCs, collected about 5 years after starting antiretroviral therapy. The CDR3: CASRSTVYGYTF. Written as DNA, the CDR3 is TGTGCCAGTAGATCGACGGTATATGGCTACACCTTC.